This T cell receptor beta chain is drawn from a study of OX40 agonist ivuxolimab in advanced cancers. About the study as a whole: The costimulatory receptor OX40 (CD134) was targeted by ivuxolimab, a fully human IgG2 agonistic monoclonal antibody. Intravenous ivuxolimab was administered to patients every 2 weeks at six dose levels: 0.01, 0.1, 0.3, 1.5, 3 and 10 mg/kg. Among the approximately 50 dose-escalation patients, about 19 had hepatocellular carcinoma, around 15 melanoma, 9 renal cell carcinoma and 9 head and neck cancer. The dose-escalation cohort was about 87% male with a mean age of around 62 years, ranging from roughly 20 to 85. Patients were allowed to have had prior anti-PD-1, anti-PD-L1 or anti-CTLA-4 therapy, and around two fifths of the dose-escalation patients had been treated with checkpoint inhibitors. Three dose-escalation patients achieved partial responses, one with hepatocellular carcinoma and two with cutaneous melanoma. The point of sequencing TCRbeta in the periphery was to test whether ivuxolimab changed TCR sequence diversity and drove clonal T-cell expansion. The monotherapy dose-escalation portion (N of about 50 patients) of the phase I ivuxolimab trial is reported in the paper.

Genomic DNA was extracted from sorted cells for sequencing of the TCRbeta CDR3 region. The immunoSEQ Assay was used for sequencing of TCRbeta CDR3 regions. TCRdb stores this immuneACCESS table with in-frame sequences only. Part of the clones is absent; in the studies checked, under half of the shortfall reflects unresolved V genes, and no reason is known for the rest. Counted in this sample were about 44,000 clones; approximately 86% of them appeared once. Approximately 0.39% of the sample is taken by the ten largest. The investigation overall reported the following: In partial responders in the 0.1-3.0 mg/kg groups, normalized peripheral clonal expansion was found to be among the lowest, especially among CD8+ T cells. At doses of 0.1 to 3.0 mg/kg, clonal expansion of both CD4+ and CD8+ blood T cells was observed from baseline to week 6. After ivuxolimab, more expanded clones were found on average in CD8+ T cells than in CD4+ T cells. Antigen specificity was not determined for the clonally expanded peripheral T cells. Low levels of normalized T-cell clonal expansion were also seen in some patients who did not respond.

The trial excluded patients who had a history of autoimmune disease or were on systemic immunosuppression. In every dose cohort, peripheral blood was drawn for TCR sequencing at baseline, cycle 4 day 1, and cycle 7 day 1. The samples were drawn from a first-in-human, open-label, multicenter phase I dose-escalation trial of ivuxolimab. Adults with locally advanced or metastatic melanoma, renal cell, hepatocellular, or head and neck squamous cell carcinoma were enrolled in the trial. Before TCR sequencing, CD4+ T cells and CD8+ T cells from peripheral blood were sorted into separate populations. The CDR3 runs 16 amino acids, cysteine and phenylalanine included. Only the CDR3 part of the read is kept: 48 bases, read in frame from the first base. CDR1 and CDR2, looked up from the germline V gene, are MDHEN and SYDVKM. Compared with germline, V lacks 2 bases and J lacks 3 bases; bases without a gene match: 6.

Comment on this clone: The antigen it recognizes is unknown. Base qualities were left out, and no much larger clone turns up one base away.

The rearrangement combines TRBV28 with TRBJ2-7, with 11 junctional bases fitting TRBD1. This material consisted of CD4+ or CD8+ T cells sorted from blood, taken in a trial of the OX40 agonist ivuxolimab. The receptor was derived from an adult with an advanced solid tumor such as melanoma, head and neck, liver or kidney cancer. The base sequence is TGTGCCAGCAGTTTAGGCACCGGGACAGGGGGCTACGAGCAGTACTTC. This codes for CASSLGTGTGGYEQYF.